The 10 T cell receptor beta chains reported below all come from one sample, sequenced in a study of T cell clonotyping in hematopoietic cell transplantation (dated by TCRdb to the early 2020s). The time point label for this specimen denotes: 180 days after allo-HCT. Receptor libraries were prepared by the immunoSEQ multiplex PCR assay. TCRdb took this table from immuneACCESS and kept in-frame rearrangements with V and J called. Such tables lack part of the clones; where checked against another copy, unresolved V genes explain under half of the gap, and the rest is unexplained. The sample has around 11,000 clones on record, about nine tenths of them singletons. 30% to 40% of the sample rests with the top ten. The input for sequencing was PBMCs, taken 180 days after allogeneic stem cell transplant. The receptors were gathered from a male patient between 55 and 70 years old who had an allogeneic stem cell transplant from an unrelated donor, so the T cells may come from the graft donor. Some clones in this sample may be carry-over from other donors' samples.

The V and J genes are TRBV7-9 and TRBJ1-4; tentatively, D is TRBD1 (5 bases). Germline V lookup: CDR1 SEHNR, CDR2 FQNEAQ (reference sequence). The ends were cut back, 5 bases at V and 12 bases at J, with 16 bases in the middle. The CDR3 has 13 residues. The CDR3 protein is CASSPPAGQELFF. The DNA of the CDR3 is TGTGCCAGCAGCCCCCCCGCTGGACAAGAACTGTTTTTT.

This clone was seen more than once but under ten times. The junction shows a germline mismatch at one end, possibly a read error. The V and J genes are TRBV6-4 and TRBJ1-2; D is possibly TRBD1 (6 bases). The CDR3 consists of 13 residues. Germline values: CDR1 MRHNA, CDR2 SNTAGT. For the CDR3, the DNA is TGTGCCAGCAGTGACTCGTCGGAGGGGGAGCCCCATTTC. Translated, it gives CASSDSSEGEPHF.

The rearrangement uses TRBV5-8 and TRBJ1-4; unclear D gene. The CDR3 totals 17 residues. With 0 bases removed from V and 0 bases from J, the gap between germline ends came to 12 bases. Germline-derived CDR1 and CDR2 are SGHTS and YDEGEE. CDR3 sequence: CASSLGFGSATNEKLFF. CDR3 bases: TGTGCCAGCAGCTTGGGTTTTGGGTCTGCAACTAATGAAAAACTGTTTTTT.

The CDR3 bases are TGCGCCAGCAGCTCCCCCGGGACCCCCGGGGCTTTCTTT. Translation gives CASSSPGTPGAFF. J is TRBJ1-1 and V is TRBV5-1, with D perhaps matching TRBD1 (5 bases). CDR1 and CDR2 from the germline V gene are SGHRS and YFSETQ. The V end was cut by 3 bases, the J end by 11 bases, with 17 bases between. The CDR3 extends over 13 amino acids.

The chain carries TRBV10-3 and TRBJ2-2; the match to TRBD2 covers 13 bases. V dropped 6 bases and J dropped 3; count of bases not matched to a gene: 4. Germline V CDR1 and CDR2: ENHRY, SYGVKD. CDR3 size: 16 residues. The CDR3 DNA reads as TGTGCCATCAGACGAGGACTAGCGGGGGACACCGGGGAGCTGTTTTTT. Its translation is CAIRRGLAGDTGELFF.

The chain uses TRBV13 and TRBJ2-7; TRBD2 aligns across 9 bases. The V segment lost 4 bases and the J segment 2 bases; nucleotides outside the gene matches: 9. CDR1 and CDR2 (germline): PRHDT, FYEKMQ (reference sequence). The CDR3 runs 16 residues. CDR3 sequence (DNA): TGTGCCAGCAGCTCCCAGACTAGCGGAGGCCCCTACGAGCAGTACTTC. Encoded protein: CASSSQTSGGPYEQYF.

The chain combines TRBV27 with TRBJ1-1; D is undetermined. Germline assignment: CDR1 MNHEY and CDR2 SMNVEV (reference sequence). Trimming shortened V by 2 bases and J by 1 base, and 8 bases separated the two germline ends. There are 14 residues in the CDR3. The CDR3 reads CASSLRAGNTEAFF. The CDR3 DNA sequence: TGTGCCAGCAGTTTAAGGGCAGGGAACACTGAAGCTTTCTTT.

This chain uses TRBV27 with TRBJ2-1, with D possibly TRBD2 on 6 matching bases. The CDR3 consists of 16 residues. With 6 bases removed from V and 7 bases from J, the gap between germline ends came to 22 bases. Germline lookup yields CDR1 MNHEY and CDR2 SMNVEV (reference sequence). In DNA form, the CDR3 reads TGTGCCAGCAGCCCCACGGTGAGCGGGTGGGAAAATGAGCAGTTCTTC. Protein: CASSPTVSGWENEQFF.

The rearrangement uses TRBV7-9 and TRBJ2-2; 7 bases are a match to TRBD1. Per the germline V gene, CDR1 is SEHNR and CDR2 is FQNEAQ (reference sequence). The CDR3 totals 14 residues. Trimming at V came to 10 bases and at J to 4 bases, leaving 9 bases not matched to a gene. In DNA form, the CDR3 reads TGTGCCATCCCAGGGGCAGGGGGCACCGGGGAGCTGTTTTTT. Protein product: CAIPGAGGTGELFF.

This sequence joins TRBV7-2 and TRBJ2-3; 7 nucleotides align to TRBD2. Unmatched junction bases numbered 7, after V lost 0 bases and J lost 4 bases. The CDR3 consists of 16 residues. Germline CDR1 and CDR2: SGHTA and FQGNSA. Here the CDR3 DNA reads TGTGCCAGCAGCTTAGCGTGGGGAGGGTATGCAGATACGCAGTATTTT. This translates into CASSLAWGGYADTQYF.